Each of the 5 T cell receptor beta chains below was sequenced from the same sample in a study of T-cell reconstitution after alpha-beta-depleted transplantation in children (dated by TCRdb to the mid-2010s). Library method: PCR. Sequencer: Illumina HiSeq 2500. TCR library preparation used molecular barcoding, with unique molecular identifiers applied to normalize quantification of the TCRbeta repertoire. The public reads were reprocessed in TCRdb via fastp at Q25 and MiXCR, keeping in-frame beta chains. Each CDR3 protein appears once, grouped with its most common genes and DNA. The sample records approximately 110,000 distinct CDR3 sequences, 20% to 25% of which are singletons. The ten largest clones add up to more than 9% of the sample. Taken with the paper, the label for treatment or condition translates to: allogeneic hematopoietic cell transplantation with graft depleted of TCRalphabeta T cells and CD19 B cells.

The sample in question was PBMCs, mostly from graft donor cells, obtained 180 days after TCRalphabeta/CD19-depleted stem cell transplant. All receptors derive from a male patient between 2 and 10 years old who had a stem cell transplant for chronic granulomatous disease, so the T cells may come from the graft donor.

This clonotype was counted a few times. V usage is TRBV29-1 and J usage is TRBJ2-5; D unclear. The CDR3 runs 11 residues. The V gene's germline CDR1 is SQVTM and CDR2 ANQGSEA. Trimming left V 2 bases short and J 5 bases short, with 6 bases between. The CDR3 DNA is TGCAGCGTTGAACCCAAGGAGACCCAGTACTTC. Translation: CSVEPKETQYF.

This clonotype was seen many times. Mismatch with germline at one junction end may stem from a read error. The chain carries TRBV20-1 and TRBJ2-7; TRBD2 agrees at 13 bases. The V gene's germline CDR1 is DFQATT and CDR2 SNEGSKA (reference sequence). The CDR3 contains 14 residues. The chain's CDR3 is CSVRRTSGSYEQYF. The CDR3 DNA reads as TGCAGTGTTAGAAGGACTAGCGGGAGCTACGAGCAGTACTTC.

In this sample, this clonotype turned up many times. The V gene is TRBV20-1, the J gene TRBJ2-1, with TRBD1 identical over 9 bases. The CDR3 contains 17 residues. Germline-derived CDR1 and CDR2 are DFQATT and SNEGSKA (reference sequence). With V trimmed by 7 bases and J by 1 base, 14 bases remained unmatched. The chain's CDR3 is CSVIKTQGQGSYNEQFF. As DNA, the CDR3 is TGCAGTGTTATTAAAACCCAGGGACAGGGTTCCTACAATGAGCAGTTCTTC.

In its sample, this clonotype was seen many times. This chain's CDR3 is CASSQVTGGFPDTQYF. The CDR3 DNA is TGCGCCAGCAGCCAAGTGACAGGGGGGTTCCCAGATACGCAGTATTTT. J is TRBJ2-3 and V is TRBV4-3, with 9 positions matching TRBD1. V dropped 1 base and J dropped 4; count of bases not matched to a gene: 6. CDR3 length: 16 amino acids. Per the germline V gene, CDR1 is LGHNA and CDR2 is YSLEER.

The chain employs TRBV5-1 and TRBJ2-3, with a tentative D call TRBD2 (5 bases). Germline CDR1 and CDR2: SGHRS and YFSETQ. This CDR3 is built from 16 residues. V dropped 0 bases and J dropped 0 bases, with 11 bases sitting between them. As DNA, the CDR3 is TGCGCCAGCAGCTTGGTAATAGCGTCTAGCACAGATACGCAGTATTTT. Protein: CASSLVIASSTDTQYF.